This T cell receptor beta chain was sequenced during a study of T cells in Graves' hyperthyroidism and ophthalmopathy. The CDR3 has 13 amino acids. Germline CDR1 and CDR2: GTSNPN and SVGIG (reference sequence). What was amplified from RNA transcripts were TCR beta CDR3 regions. The HTBI set primed first-round TCR CDR3 RT-PCR. TCRdb re-derived calls from the multiplex PCR reads in MiXCR, one entry per CDR3 protein. The data contain 300,000 to 500,000 distinct CDR3 sequences, more than 12% of them singletons. There are many counts of this clonotype. V usage is TRBV30 and J usage is TRBJ1-1; 9 bases match TRBD1. This TCR was sampled from a woman younger than 45 with Graves' hyperthyroidism. The specimen sequenced was blood. CDR3 sequence: CARGTGKNTEAFF. The CDR3 bases are TGTGCGCGGGGGACAGGGAAGAACACTGAAGCTTTCTTT.